The text below deals with one T cell receptor beta chain. Its target is unknown. The PCR used 60 Vbeta and 13 Jbeta primers. Using immunoSEQ multiplex PCR, the repertoire was profiled, and TCRdb retains in-frame clones only, with some absent. The table lists about 67,000 clones, around 67% of them singletons. The germline gives CDR1 MGHDK, CDR2 SYGVNS. The CDR3 is 15 amino acids. J was trimmed by 2 bases and V by 4 bases; bases with no gene match: 6. The data are from a study of cytomegalovirus exposure and HLA in healthy donors. General observations from the study: Accurate prediction of most subjects' HLA-A and HLA-B alleles from TCR beta sequences was reported. A later analysis reported that several of the most significant clusters appeared to be linked to common viral pathogens, among them Epstein-Barr virus. After further analysis at a later stage, around 17,000 TCR beta sequences were associated with HLA alleles at 0.05 false discovery rate.

This clonotype was obtained from a woman aged 25 to 39 in good health and CMV-seronegative. The sample consisted of PBMCs. V and J are TRBV25-1 and TRBJ2-7; 9 bases are a match to TRBD2. In DNA, the CDR3 is TGTGCCAGCAGTGCCGCCCGCGGGGGGGCCTACGAGCAGTACTTC. Amino acids: CASSAARGGAYEQYF.